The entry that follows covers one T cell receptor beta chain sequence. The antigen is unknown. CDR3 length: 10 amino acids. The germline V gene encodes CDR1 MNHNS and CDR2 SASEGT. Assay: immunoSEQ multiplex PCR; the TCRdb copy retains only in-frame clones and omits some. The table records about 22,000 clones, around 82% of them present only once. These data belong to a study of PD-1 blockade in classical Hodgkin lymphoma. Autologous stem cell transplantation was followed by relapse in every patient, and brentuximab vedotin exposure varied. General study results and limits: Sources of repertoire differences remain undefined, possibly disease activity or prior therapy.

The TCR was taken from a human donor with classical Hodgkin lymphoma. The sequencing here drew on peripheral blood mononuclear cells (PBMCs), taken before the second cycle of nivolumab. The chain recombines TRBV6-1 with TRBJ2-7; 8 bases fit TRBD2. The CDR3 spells CASGSYEQYF. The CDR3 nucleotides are TGTGCAAGCGGGAGCTACGAGCAGTACTTC.